This record looks at one TCR beta chain sequence and its context. The data stem from a study of CD8 T cells in Susac syndrome. RNA was extracted with the RNeasy kit, and a quantity of about 0.45 to 1 ug was reverse transcribed using random hexamers. TCR beta CDR3 was amplified by immunoSEQ covering 54 Vbeta and 13 Jbeta. MiXCR, run by TCRdb on the immunoSEQ multiplex PCR reads, gives a single entry per CDR3 protein. Here the sample spans about 140,000 distinct CDR3 sequences, 95% being singletons. TCR beta sequencing was performed on blood CD8+ and CD4+ T cells. CDR1 is SGHDT and CDR2 is YYEEEE in the germline V gene. There are 15 residues in the CDR3. Trimming shortened V by 5 bases and J by 2 bases, and 16 bases separated the two germline ends.

Material: CD4+ T cells from PBMCs. The clonotype originates from a human donor with Susac syndrome. The rearrangement links TRBV5-6 to TRBJ2-5; D perhaps matches TRBD1 (5 bases). CDR3 in DNA: TGTGCCAGCAGTCCCTGGGTGGGGCTACAAGAGACCCAGTACTTC. Protein sequence: CASSPWVGLQETQYF.